This TCR beta chain was documented in a study of cytomegalovirus exposure and HLA in healthy donors. Concerning this clone: No antigen is known for it.

The CDR3 consists of 17 residues. The V and J ends lost 1 base and 4 bases, in that order; junction bases with no gene match: 12. Germline V gene data show CDR1 as SEHNR and CDR2 as FQNEAQ (reference sequence). Primers for the PCR totalled 60 Vbeta and 13 Jbeta. Here immunoSEQ multiplex PCR was the method, and the copy in TCRdb shows in-frame clones only, minus some. The table shows some 160,000 clones, with roughly 84% occurring only once. Study conclusions and caveats: There were some 150 TCR beta chains listed as cytomegalovirus-associated. In a later analysis, TCR association rates varied by HLA locus: DRB1 most, HLA-C fewest.

The TCR comes from a man between 18 and 29 years old in good health and CMV-seronegative. The rearrangement uses TRBV7-9 and TRBJ2-5, with 7 bases aligning to TRBD2. Sequencing was done on a sample of PBMCs. CDR3 coding DNA: TGTGCCAGCAGCTTAGGTCCCGGCGGGGGAGGGCCAGAGACCCAGTACTTC. Its protein product is CASSLGPGGGGPETQYF.